These T cell receptor beta chains were read from a single sample in a study of blood T cell repertoires in COVID-19. TCRdb keeps only in-frame clones here, not all; method: immunoSEQ multiplex PCR. The repertoire has approximately 150,000 clones, approximately 84% of them found once; the top ten carry about 5%. Sequencing input: peripheral blood. The receptors derive from a human donor in a cohort sampled during active COVID-19. The CDR3 runs from the conserved cysteine through the conserved F or W. Fields, in order: CDR3 protein, CDR3 DNA, J gene, D gene, clone size, V gene. The D gene is left open where the match is weak. Size values are once, few and many counts, or a class for expanded clones, and some rows have none.

cdr3_aa: CASSLGTGTGNTIYF; cdr3_nt: TGTGCCAGTAGTCTAGGGACAGGGACTGGAAACACCATATATTTT; j_call: TRBJ1-3; d_call: TRBD1; clone_size: .; v_call: TRBV19
cdr3_aa: CASSSTPYYTF; cdr3_nt: TGTGCCAGCAGTTCCACACCTTACTACACCTTC; j_call: TRBJ1-2; d_call: .; clone_size: .; v_call: TRBV6-6
cdr3_aa: CSAGARDEQFF; cdr3_nt: TGTTCAGCGGGGGCCAGGGATGAGCAGTTCTTC; j_call: TRBJ2-1; d_call: TRBD2; clone_size: .; v_call: TRBV30
cdr3_aa: CAWSVLDTQYF; cdr3_nt: TGTGCCTGGAGTGTTCTAGATACGCAGTATTTT; j_call: TRBJ2-3; d_call: .; clone_size: .; v_call: TRBV30
cdr3_aa: CASSLTFSGGKATNEKLFF; cdr3_nt: TGCGCCAGCAGCTTGACCTTCTCAGGGGGGAAGGCGACTAATGAAAAACTGTTTTTT; j_call: TRBJ1-4; d_call: TRBD1; clone_size: .; v_call: TRBV5-1
cdr3_aa: CASGLGTGNQETQYF; cdr3_nt: TGTGCTAGTGGTTTAGGGACAGGGAACCAAGAGACCCAGTACTTC; j_call: TRBJ2-5; d_call: TRBD1; clone_size: .; v_call: TRBV12-5
cdr3_aa: CASTFSGPGANVLTF; cdr3_nt: TGTGCCAGCACCTTTAGCGGCCCTGGGGCCAACGTCCTGACTTTC; j_call: TRBJ2-6; d_call: .; clone_size: .; v_call: TRBV27
cdr3_aa: CASSGAPSGRVGSPLHF; cdr3_nt: TGTGCCAGCAGCGGGGCCCCTAGTGGCAGGGTCGGTTCACCCCTCCACTTT; j_call: TRBJ1-6; d_call: .; clone_size: .; v_call: TRBV5-5
cdr3_aa: CASSFSEDSIINSGNTIYF; cdr3_nt: TGTGCCAGCAGTTTTTCGGAGGACAGCATTATCAACTCTGGAAACACCATATATTTT; j_call: TRBJ1-3; d_call: .; clone_size: .; v_call: TRBV28
cdr3_aa: CASSIMSGQPQHF; cdr3_nt: TGTGCCAGTAGTATAATGTCAGGGCAGCCCCAGCATTTT; j_call: TRBJ1-5; d_call: .; clone_size: .; v_call: TRBV19
cdr3_aa: CASSLGASSNEQFF; cdr3_nt: TGTGCCAGCAGCTTAGGAGCTAGCTCTAATGAGCAGTTCTTC; j_call: TRBJ2-1; d_call: .; clone_size: .; v_call: TRBV11-3
cdr3_aa: CASSPGDRYYEQYF; cdr3_nt: TGTGCCAGTAGTCCAGGGGACCGGTACTACGAGCAGTACTTC; j_call: TRBJ2-7; d_call: .; clone_size: .; v_call: TRBV19
cdr3_aa: CASSQGHLNYGYTF; cdr3_nt: TGTGCCAGCAGCCAGGGACACCTCAACTATGGCTACACCTTC; j_call: TRBJ1-2; d_call: .; clone_size: .; v_call: TRBV3-1/TRBV3-2
cdr3_aa: CASRTHDSGNEQFF; cdr3_nt: TGTGCCAGCAGGACCCACGATAGCGGAAATGAGCAGTTCTTC; j_call: TRBJ2-1; d_call: .; clone_size: .; v_call: TRBV6-5
cdr3_aa: CASSWGQGEYNEQFF; cdr3_nt: TGTGCCAGCAGCTGGGGTCAGGGGGAGTACAATGAGCAGTTCTTC; j_call: TRBJ2-1; d_call: TRBD1; clone_size: many; v_call: TRBV7-3
cdr3_aa: CASSNDEDYYNEQFF; cdr3_nt: TGTGCCAGCAGCAACGACGAGGACTACTACAATGAGCAGTTCTTC; j_call: TRBJ2-1; d_call: .; clone_size: .; v_call: TRBV5-6
cdr3_aa: CATQGQGPGQPQHF; cdr3_nt: TGTGCCACCCAAGGACAGGGGCCTGGTCAGCCCCAGCATTTT; j_call: TRBJ1-5; d_call: TRBD1; clone_size: .; v_call: TRBV6-5
cdr3_aa: CASSYPGTALNYGYTF; cdr3_nt: TGTGCCAGCAGCTACCCAGGGACAGCGCTTAACTATGGCTACACCTTC; j_call: TRBJ1-2; d_call: TRBD1; clone_size: .; v_call: TRBV5-4
cdr3_aa: CASTPPLRGGPGYNEQFF; cdr3_nt: TGTGCCAGCACCCCCCCATTGCGGGGGGGCCCCGGCTACAATGAGCAGTTCTTC; j_call: TRBJ2-1; d_call: TRBD2; clone_size: .; v_call: TRBV7-9
cdr3_aa: CSVQPTSIGNTIYF; cdr3_nt: TGCAGCGTTCAACCGACAAGCATTGGAAACACCATATATTTT; j_call: TRBJ1-3; d_call: .; clone_size: many; v_call: TRBV29-1
cdr3_aa: CASNPTTGRSNYGYTF; cdr3_nt: TGTGCCAGCAACCCAACAACGGGTCGGTCAAACTATGGCTACACCTTC; j_call: TRBJ1-2; d_call: .; clone_size: once; v_call: TRBV5-6
cdr3_aa: CASSQGGVKNYGYTF; cdr3_nt: TGTGCCAGCTCGCAAGGGGGGGTTAAGAACTATGGCTACACCTTC; j_call: TRBJ1-2; d_call: .; clone_size: .; v_call: TRBV6-5
cdr3_aa: CASSLAGQGGNEQFF; cdr3_nt: TGTGCCAGCAGCTTGGCTGGGCAGGGAGGTAATGAGCAGTTCTTC; j_call: TRBJ2-1; d_call: .; clone_size: .; v_call: TRBV5-4
cdr3_aa: CATSDAGTSGGYNEQFF; cdr3_nt: TGTGCCACCAGTGATGCCGGGACTAGCGGAGGTTACAATGAGCAGTTCTTC; j_call: TRBJ2-1; d_call: TRBD2; clone_size: .; v_call: TRBV24-1
cdr3_aa: CASSPNTGVGNTIYF; cdr3_nt: TGTGCCAGCAGCCCGAACACAGGGGTCGGAAACACCATATATTTT; j_call: TRBJ1-3; d_call: TRBD1; clone_size: .; v_call: TRBV7-3
cdr3_aa: CASSLITDTQYF; cdr3_nt: TGTGCCAGCAGTTTAATAACAGATACGCAGTATTTT; j_call: TRBJ2-3; d_call: .; clone_size: .; v_call: TRBV28
cdr3_aa: CASSIPDRGNSPLHF; cdr3_nt: TGTGCCAGTAGTATTCCGGACAGGGGTAATTCACCCCTCCACTTT; j_call: TRBJ1-6; d_call: TRBD1; clone_size: few; v_call: TRBV19
cdr3_aa: CAISESQGQGAQNTGELFF; cdr3_nt: TGTGCCATCAGTGAGTCCCAGGGACAGGGGGCCCAGAACACCGGGGAGCTGTTTTTT; j_call: TRBJ2-2; d_call: TRBD1; clone_size: .; v_call: TRBV10-3
cdr3_aa: CASSHPGQGLDEQFF; cdr3_nt: TGTGCCAGCAGTCATCCGGGACAGGGGTTGGATGAGCAGTTCTTC; j_call: TRBJ2-1; d_call: TRBD1; clone_size: few; v_call: TRBV28
cdr3_aa: CASSWGTRIAEQFF; cdr3_nt: TGTGCCAGCAGTTGGGGGACTAGGATTGCTGAGCAGTTCTTC; j_call: TRBJ2-1; d_call: TRBD2; clone_size: .; v_call: TRBV6-5
cdr3_aa: CASSLGQGFSRTF; cdr3_nt: TGTGCCAGCAGCTTGGGACAGGGGTTTTCGAGGACCTTC; j_call: TRBJ1-2; d_call: TRBD1; clone_size: .; v_call: TRBV12-3/TRBV12-4
cdr3_aa: CASSVSSGGSTGELFF; cdr3_nt: TGTGCCAGCAGCGTGTCTAGCGGGGGCAGCACCGGGGAGCTGTTTTTT; j_call: TRBJ2-2; d_call: TRBD2; clone_size: .; v_call: TRBV9
cdr3_aa: CASSPAGTEAFF; cdr3_nt: TGTGCCAGCAGCCCGGCGGGCACTGAAGCTTTCTTT; j_call: TRBJ1-1; d_call: .; clone_size: .; v_call: TRBV16
cdr3_aa: CASSMDRGWQETQYF; cdr3_nt: TGTGCCAGTAGTATGGACAGGGGTTGGCAAGAGACCCAGTACTTC; j_call: TRBJ2-5; d_call: TRBD1; clone_size: .; v_call: TRBV19
cdr3_aa: CASSSGLIATRYTQYF; cdr3_nt: TGTGCCAGCAGCTCGGGACTAATTGCAACACGGTATACGCAGTATTTT; j_call: TRBJ2-3; d_call: TRBD2; clone_size: .; v_call: TRBV7-9
cdr3_aa: CASSLRRTGSGTEAFF; cdr3_nt: TGTGCCAGCAGTCTGAGAAGGACAGGGTCGGGCACTGAAGCTTTCTTT; j_call: TRBJ1-1; d_call: TRBD1; clone_size: .; v_call: TRBV2
cdr3_aa: CASSLGWGQGERGYTF; cdr3_nt: TGTGCCAGCAGTTTAGGATGGGGACAGGGGGAAAGAGGCTACACCTTC; j_call: TRBJ1-2; d_call: TRBD1; clone_size: .; v_call: TRBV28
cdr3_aa: CATKGQGTGNTIYF; cdr3_nt: TGTGCCACGAAGGGACAGGGAACTGGAAACACCATATATTTT; j_call: TRBJ1-3; d_call: TRBD1; clone_size: .; v_call: TRBV19
cdr3_aa: CASSPRTGSETQYF; cdr3_nt: TGTGCCAGTAGTCCCCGGACCGGGAGTGAGACCCAGTACTTC; j_call: TRBJ2-5; d_call: .; clone_size: few; v_call: TRBV19
cdr3_aa: CATSEASPPGELFF; cdr3_nt: TGTGCCACCAGTGAGGCTAGCCCTCCCGGGGAGCTGTTTTTT; j_call: TRBJ2-2; d_call: .; clone_size: .; v_call: TRBV24-1
cdr3_aa: CAISTVAGGYTF; cdr3_nt: TGTGCCATTTCGACAGTAGCTGGGGGCTACACCTTC; j_call: TRBJ1-2; d_call: .; clone_size: .; v_call: TRBV12-3/TRBV12-4
cdr3_aa: CASSGLAGSGTYNEQFF; cdr3_nt: TGTGCCAGCAGTGGCCTAGCGGGAAGCGGAACCTACAATGAGCAGTTCTTC; j_call: TRBJ2-1; d_call: TRBD2; clone_size: .; v_call: TRBV6-1
cdr3_aa: CASSLEGTDADTQYF; cdr3_nt: TGCGCCAGCAGCTTGGAGGGGACAGACGCCGATACGCAGTATTTT; j_call: TRBJ2-3; d_call: TRBD1; clone_size: .; v_call: TRBV5-1
cdr3_aa: CASKVAGYPDTQYF; cdr3_nt: TGTGCCAGTAAAGTGGCAGGGTACCCAGATACGCAGTATTTT; j_call: TRBJ2-3; d_call: .; clone_size: .; v_call: TRBV19
cdr3_aa: CASSLQGANTEAFF; cdr3_nt: TGCGCCAGCAGCTTACAGGGGGCGAACACTGAAGCTTTCTTT; j_call: TRBJ1-1; d_call: TRBD1; clone_size: many; v_call: TRBV5-1
cdr3_aa: CATSRRDSLLGGYTF; cdr3_nt: TGTGCCACCAGCCGACGGGACAGCCTCTTGGGGGGCTACACCTTC; j_call: TRBJ1-2; d_call: TRBD1; clone_size: .; v_call: TRBV15
cdr3_aa: CASSSLSYGYTF; cdr3_nt: TGTGCCAGTAGTTCTCTATCCTATGGCTACACCTTC; j_call: TRBJ1-2; d_call: .; clone_size: .; v_call: TRBV19
cdr3_aa: CASSAYGLSSYNSPLHF; cdr3_nt: TGTGCCAGCAGTGCCTATGGTTTGAGCTCCTATAATTCACCCCTCCACTTT; j_call: TRBJ1-6; d_call: .; clone_size: .; v_call: TRBV6-1
cdr3_aa: CASSMDAGGTEAFF; cdr3_nt: TGTGCCAGTAGTATGGATGCGGGCGGCACTGAAGCTTTCTTT; j_call: TRBJ1-1; d_call: .; clone_size: .; v_call: TRBV19
cdr3_aa: CASRLTGAGNTIYF; cdr3_nt: TGCGCCAGCAGATTGACAGGGGCTGGAAACACCATATATTTT; j_call: TRBJ1-3; d_call: TRBD1; clone_size: .; v_call: TRBV5-1
cdr3_aa: CASSLGQESGETQYF; cdr3_nt: TGCGCCAGCAGCTTGGGACAGGAAAGTGGAGAGACCCAGTACTTC; j_call: TRBJ2-5; d_call: .; clone_size: .; v_call: TRBV5-1
cdr3_aa: CASSINTIQPATNEKLFF; cdr3_nt: TGTGCCAGTAGTATAAACACCATACAACCCGCAACTAATGAAAAACTGTTTTTT; j_call: TRBJ1-4; d_call: .; clone_size: .; v_call: TRBV19
cdr3_aa: CASSLGPGQGEAFF; cdr3_nt: TGTGCCAGCAGCTTAGGGCCAGGGCAGGGTGAAGCTTTCTTT; j_call: TRBJ1-1; d_call: .; clone_size: .; v_call: TRBV7-2
cdr3_aa: CASTFGGVNAFF; cdr3_nt: TGTGCCAGCACCTTCGGGGGAGTTAATGCTTTCTTT; j_call: TRBJ1-1; d_call: .; clone_size: once; v_call: TRBV12-3/TRBV12-4
cdr3_aa: CASSYATGLGYEQYF; cdr3_nt: TGTGCCAGCAGTTATGCGACAGGGTTAGGCTACGAGCAGTACTTC; j_call: TRBJ2-7; d_call: TRBD1; clone_size: .; v_call: TRBV6-5
cdr3_aa: CASSVRDYRPYGYTF; cdr3_nt: TGTGCCAGCAGCGTCCGGGACTATCGCCCATATGGCTACACCTTC; j_call: TRBJ1-2; d_call: .; clone_size: .; v_call: TRBV7-3
cdr3_aa: CASSLHSGTGRKTQYF; cdr3_nt: TGTGCCAGCAGCCTACATTCCGGGACAGGGAGAAAGACCCAGTACTTC; j_call: TRBJ2-5; d_call: TRBD1; clone_size: .; v_call: TRBV3-1/TRBV3-2
cdr3_aa: CAIGGGYGYTF; cdr3_nt: TGTGCCATCGGGGGCGGCTATGGCTACACCTTC; j_call: TRBJ1-2; d_call: .; clone_size: .; v_call: TRBV10-3
cdr3_aa: CASSDEGTGVTDTQYF; cdr3_nt: TGTGCCAGCAGTGATGAGGGGACAGGTGTCACAGATACGCAGTATTTT; j_call: TRBJ2-3; d_call: TRBD1; clone_size: .; v_call: TRBV25-1